Sequencing of this TCR beta chain was carried out in a study of blood T cells in healthy people across ages. Trimming removed 4 bases from V and 4 bases from J; junction bases left unmatched: 14. The CDR3 is made up of 18 amino acids. Germline assignment: CDR1 LGHNA and CDR2 YSLEER. Primed by a sample-barcoded 5' primer and a J-beta primer mix, a second PCR proceeded for roughly 7 to 12 cycles. TCRdb itself ran the 5' RACE reads through MiXCR, one entry per CDR3 protein. The sample lists 1.8 million or so distinct CDR3 sequences; 35% to 50% were seen once. The source is a human donor in good health. The J gene is TRBJ2-1, the V gene TRBV4-3, with 9 nucleotides matching TRBD2. Sequences were obtained from blood. DNA of the CDR3: TGCGCCAGCAGCCGTGTATGGGGCGGGGGGGCTATTTACAATGAGCAGTTCTTC. This translates into CASSRVWGGGAIYNEQFF.